This entry concerns a single TCR beta chain. This sample stems from a study of control samples from healthy donors and cancer patients. The repertoire was sequenced with immunoSEQ multiplex PCR; TCRdb's copy has only in-frame clones and lacks some. The sample records about 130,000 clones, 80% to 95% being singletons. Sequencing was done on a sample of PBMCs. The clonotype comes from an older man with head and neck cancer.

DNA for the CDR3: TGTGCCAGCAGCCCTCAGGGGGGACAGGGGAAGAATGAGCAGTTCTTC. Translation gives CASSPQGGQGKNEQFF. J is TRBJ2-1 and V is TRBV21-1; the D call in the table, TRBD1, was not verified against the DNA. TRBV21-1 is described as a pseudogene. The CDR3 length is 16 residues.